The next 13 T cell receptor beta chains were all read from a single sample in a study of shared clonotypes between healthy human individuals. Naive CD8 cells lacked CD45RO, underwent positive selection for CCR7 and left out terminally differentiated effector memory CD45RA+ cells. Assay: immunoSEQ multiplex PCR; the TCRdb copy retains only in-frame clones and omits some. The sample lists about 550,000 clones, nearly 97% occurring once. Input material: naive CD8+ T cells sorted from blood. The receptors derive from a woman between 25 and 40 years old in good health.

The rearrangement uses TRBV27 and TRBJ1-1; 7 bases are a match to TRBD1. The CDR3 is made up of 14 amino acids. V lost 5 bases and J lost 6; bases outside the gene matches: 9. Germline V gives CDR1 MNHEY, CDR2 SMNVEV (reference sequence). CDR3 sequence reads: CASSPTGLIAEAFF. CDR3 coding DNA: TGTGCCAGCAGTCCGACAGGGCTGATCGCTGAAGCTTTCTTT.

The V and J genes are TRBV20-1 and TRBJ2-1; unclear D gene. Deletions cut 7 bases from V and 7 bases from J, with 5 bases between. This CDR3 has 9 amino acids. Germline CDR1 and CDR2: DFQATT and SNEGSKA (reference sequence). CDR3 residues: CSGLNEQFF. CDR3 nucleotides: TGCAGTGGCTTGAATGAGCAGTTCTTC.

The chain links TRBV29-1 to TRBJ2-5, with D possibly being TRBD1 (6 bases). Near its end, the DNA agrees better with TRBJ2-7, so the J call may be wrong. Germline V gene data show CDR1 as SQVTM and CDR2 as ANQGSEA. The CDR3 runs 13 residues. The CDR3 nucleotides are TGCAGCGTCGGGACATTGTATTCCTACGAGCAGTACTTC. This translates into CSVGTLYSYEQYF.

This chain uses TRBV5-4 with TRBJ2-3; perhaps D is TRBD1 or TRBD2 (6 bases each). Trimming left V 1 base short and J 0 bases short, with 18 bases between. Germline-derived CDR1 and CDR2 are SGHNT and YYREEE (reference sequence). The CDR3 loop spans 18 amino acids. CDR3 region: CASSLLWGRGGSTDTQYF. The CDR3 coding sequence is TGTGCCAGCAGCTTGTTGTGGGGCAGGGGAGGTAGCACAGATACGCAGTATTTT.

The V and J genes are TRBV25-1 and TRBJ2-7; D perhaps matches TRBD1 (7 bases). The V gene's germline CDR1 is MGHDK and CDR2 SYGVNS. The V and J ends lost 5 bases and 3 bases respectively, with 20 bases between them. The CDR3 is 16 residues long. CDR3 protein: CASSPGGRDFYYEQYF. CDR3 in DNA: TGTGCCAGCAGTCCAGGGGGGCGGGACTTCTACTACGAGCAGTACTTC.

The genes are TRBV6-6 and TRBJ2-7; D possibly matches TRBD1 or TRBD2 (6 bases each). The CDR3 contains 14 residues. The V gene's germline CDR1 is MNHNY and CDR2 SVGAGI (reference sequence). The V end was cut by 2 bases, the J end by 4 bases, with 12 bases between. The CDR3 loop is CASSYAQGRYEQYF. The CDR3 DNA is TGTGCCAGCAGTTACGCGCAGGGGAGGTACGAGCAGTACTTC.

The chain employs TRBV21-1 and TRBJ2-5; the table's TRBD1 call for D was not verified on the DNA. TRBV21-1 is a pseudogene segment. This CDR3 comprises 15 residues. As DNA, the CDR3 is TGTGCCAGTGACTCTCGGACAGGGATGAGGGAGACCCAGTACTTC. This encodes CASDSRTGMRETQYF.

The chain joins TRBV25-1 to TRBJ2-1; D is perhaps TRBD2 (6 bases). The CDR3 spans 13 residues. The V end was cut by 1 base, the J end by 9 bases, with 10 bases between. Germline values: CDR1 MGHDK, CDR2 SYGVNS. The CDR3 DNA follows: TGTGCCAGCAGTGAATTAGGCGGGGTTGAGCAGTTCTTC. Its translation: CASSELGGVEQFF.

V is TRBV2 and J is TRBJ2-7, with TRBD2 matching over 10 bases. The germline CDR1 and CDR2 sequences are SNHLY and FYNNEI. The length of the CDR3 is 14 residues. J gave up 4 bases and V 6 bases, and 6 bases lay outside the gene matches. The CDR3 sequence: CASRYSSGSYEQYF. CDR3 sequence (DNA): TGTGCCAGCAGATATTCTAGCGGGAGTTACGAGCAGTACTTC. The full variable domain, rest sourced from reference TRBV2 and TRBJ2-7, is EPEVTQTPSHQVTQMGQEVILRCVPISNHLYFYWYRQILGQKVEFLVSFYNNEISEKSEIFDDQFSVERPDGSNFTLKIRSTKLEDSAMYFCASRYSSGSYEQYFGPGTRLTVT.

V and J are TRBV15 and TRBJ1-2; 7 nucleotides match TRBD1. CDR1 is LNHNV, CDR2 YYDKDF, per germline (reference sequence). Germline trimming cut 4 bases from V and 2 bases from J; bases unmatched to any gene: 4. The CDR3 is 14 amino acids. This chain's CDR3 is CATSINRGNYGYTF. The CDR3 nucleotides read TGTGCCACCAGCATAAACAGGGGCAACTATGGCTACACCTTC.

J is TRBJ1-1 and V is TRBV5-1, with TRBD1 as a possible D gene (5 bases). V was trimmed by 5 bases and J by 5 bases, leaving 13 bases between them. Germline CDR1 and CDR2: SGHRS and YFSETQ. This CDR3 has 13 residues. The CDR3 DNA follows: TGCGCCAGCAGTAACCTCCAGGGAACTGAAGCTTTCTTT. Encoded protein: CASSNLQGTEAFF. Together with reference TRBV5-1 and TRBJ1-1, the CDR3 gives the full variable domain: KAGVTQTPRYLIKTRGQQVTLSCSPISGHRSVSWYQQTPGQGLQFLFEYFSETQRNKGNFPGRFSGRQFSNSRSEMNVSTLELGDSALYLCASSNLQGTEAFFGQGTRLTVV.

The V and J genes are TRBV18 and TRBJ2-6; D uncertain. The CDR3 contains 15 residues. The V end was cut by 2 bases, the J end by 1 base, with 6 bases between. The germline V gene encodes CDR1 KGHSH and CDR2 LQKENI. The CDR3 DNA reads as TGTGCCAGCTCACCAGGACGTTCTGGGGCCAACGTCCTGACTTTC. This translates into CASSPGRSGANVLTF.

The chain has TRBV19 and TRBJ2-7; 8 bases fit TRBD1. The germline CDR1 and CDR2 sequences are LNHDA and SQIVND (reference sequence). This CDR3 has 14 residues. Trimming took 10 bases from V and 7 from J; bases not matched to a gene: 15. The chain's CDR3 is CATGDGTGDFEQYF. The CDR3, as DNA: TGTGCCACCGGAGACGGGACAGGAGACTTTGAGCAGTACTTC.